The T cell receptor (beta chain) under discussion was sequenced for a study of CD8+ T cells in alopecia areata. This clone has just a few counts. The antigen remains undetermined. Study results and limitations: Scalp repertoires also include resident alphabeta T cells from normal skin.

Germline CDR1 reads SQVTM; CDR2 reads ANQGSEA. The CDR3 loop spans 13 amino acids. Trimming shortened V by 6 bases and J by 3 bases, and 12 bases separated the two germline ends. Investigators isolated RNA and reverse transcribed it into cDNA to act as the sequencing template. The table came from immunoSEQ multiplex PCR; TCRdb's copy has only in-frame clones and leaves some out. The table has 100,000 to 120,000 clones, around 59% seen once; the top ten hold about 20%. The TCR originated in a human donor in good health. Sample: CD8+ T cells sorted from blood. The V and J genes are TRBV29-1 and TRBJ1-5; TRBD1 might be the D (5 bases). The chain's CDR3 is CSVRDLPNQPQHF. In nucleotides, the CDR3 is TGCAGCGTGCGGGACTTACCCAATCAGCCCCAGCATTTT.